These T cell receptor beta chains were read from a single sample in a study of human T cells and chemical hapten exposure. TCRdb re-derived calls from the RACE reads in MiXCR, one entry per CDR3 protein. The sample has about 69,000 distinct CDR3 sequences, about 9.3% seen once; the top ten hold roughly 6.8%. The material sequenced was whole blood, taken in connection with sensitization to the hapten diphenylcyclopropenone (DPC). These receptors all come from a woman in her forties or fifties with alopecia areata. Some clones in this sample may be carry-over from other donors' samples. The CDR3 runs from the conserved cysteine through the conserved F or W. D genes are given only for firm matches. Rows may omit the clone size; those that give it use once, few, many or a size class.

size,V,D,J,CDR3,DNA
many,TRBV6-1,TRBD1,TRBJ1-6,CASTQGQFYNSPLHF,TGTGCCAGCACGCAGGGACAGTTCTATAATTCACCCCTCCACTTT
many,TRBV7-2,TRBD1,TRBJ1-5,CASSGGQGAQPQHF,TGTGCCAGCAGCGGGGGACAGGGGGCCCAGCCCCAGCATTTT
NA,TRBV20-1,NA,TRBJ2-1,CSASPIGRGLYNEQFF,TGCAGTGCTAGTCCCATCGGCCGCGGCCTTTACAATGAGCAGTTCTTC
few,TRBV9,NA,TRBJ2-1,CASSESGAYNEQFF,TGTGCCAGCAGCGAGAGCGGAGCCTACAATGAGCAGTTCTTC
NA,TRBV20-1,NA,TRBJ2-3,CSAWMRSTDTQYF,TGCAGTGCTTGGATGAGGAGCACAGATACGCAGTATTTT
many,TRBV7-2,NA,TRBJ1-5,CASSYRHLDQPQHF,TGTGCCAGCAGCTACAGACATCTCGATCAGCCCCAGCATTTT
many,TRBV6-2/TRBV6-3,TRBD2,TRBJ2-7,CASSKLGLGVYEQYF,TGTGCCAGCAGTAAGCTCGGACTAGGAGTCTACGAGCAGTACTTC
NA,TRBV5-4,NA,TRBJ2-5,CASSFNRETQYF,TGTGCCAGCAGCTTCAATCGAGAGACCCAGTACTTC
many,TRBV2,NA,TRBJ2-6,CASTLYRSGANVLTF,TGTGCCAGCACGCTTTACAGGTCAGGGGCCAACGTCCTGACTTTC
many,TRBV20-1,NA,TRBJ2-5,CSARPAGKETQYF,TGCAGTGCTAGACCGGCGGGAAAAGAGACCCAGTACTTC
NA,TRBV12-3/TRBV12-4,NA,TRBJ2-7,CASMIAGAYEQYF,TGTGCCAGCATGATCGCGGGGGCTTACGAGCAGTACTTC
many,TRBV5-4,TRBD1,TRBJ2-5,CASSLLDRGGQETQYF,TGTGCCAGCAGCCTTCTTGACAGGGGGGGCCAAGAGACCCAGTACTTC
many,TRBV7-3,TRBD2,TRBJ2-1,CASSLGVTTSFGQFF,TGTGCCAGCAGCTTAGGAGTTACGACTAGCTTTGGGCAGTTCTTC
few,TRBV5-4,TRBD2,TRBJ2-2,CASYSLGRANTGELFF,TGTGCCAGCTATTCCCTCGGGAGGGCGAACACCGGGGAGCTGTTTTTT
few,TRBV18,NA,TRBJ2-7,CASSRDAVLYEQYF,TGTGCCAGCTCACGAGATGCTGTCCTCTACGAGCAGTACTTC
many,TRBV7-2,NA,TRBJ1-6,CASSLRRSYNSPLHF,TGTGCCAGCAGCTTGCGGAGATCGTATAATTCACCCCTCCACTTT
NA,TRBV29-1,NA,TRBJ1-1,CSVVLGQNTEAFF,TGCAGCGTTGTTCTGGGGCAGAACACTGAAGCTTTCTTT
many,TRBV2,NA,TRBJ2-6,CASSPRRISGANVLTF,TGTGCCAGCAGCCCGAGACGGATCTCTGGGGCCAACGTCCTGACTTTC
NA,TRBV5-6,NA,TRBJ2-2,CASSLVVGELFF,TGTGCCAGCAGCTTGGTGGTCGGGGAGCTGTTTTTT
many,TRBV30,NA,TRBJ1-1,CASHRGLNTEAFF,TGTGCCTCTCACCGGGGGCTGAACACTGAAGCTTTCTTT
NA,TRBV7-2,NA,TRBJ2-7,CASSLGTAYEQYF,TGTGCCAGCAGCTTAGGGACTGCCTACGAGCAGTACTTC
few,TRBV2,NA,TRBJ1-4,CASSRTASTNEKLFF,TGTGCCAGCAGCAGGACGGCTTCAACTAATGAAAAACTGTTTTTT
many,TRBV7-9,NA,TRBJ1-5,CASSLAHGGQPQHF,TGTGCCAGCAGCTTAGCGCATGGGGGTCAGCCCCAGCATTTT
few,TRBV5-6,TRBD1,TRBJ1-5,CVSSRTGGTNQPQHF,TGTGTCAGCAGCCGGACAGGGGGGACCAATCAGCCCCAGCATTTT
NA,TRBV3-1,TRBD1,TRBJ1-5,CASSQSPGQGRGNQPQHF,TGTGCCAGCAGCCAATCCCCGGGACAGGGAAGAGGCAATCAGCCCCAGCATTTT
many,TRBV12-3/TRBV12-4,NA,TRBJ2-2,CASSLSRGGELFF,TGTGCCAGCAGTTTGAGTAGGGGCGGGGAGCTGTTTTTT
many,TRBV29-1,TRBD2,TRBJ2-1,CSVLQIAGAEQFF,TGCAGCGTCTTACAAATAGCGGGAGCTGAGCAGTTCTTC
many,TRBV24-1,NA,TRBJ2-1,CATSEGGFSYNEQFF,TGTGCCACCAGTGAGGGCGGATTCTCCTACAATGAGCAGTTCTTC
many,TRBV7-9,NA,TRBJ2-3,CASSLATALTDTQYF,TGTGCCAGCAGCTTAGCGACAGCGCTCACAGATACGCAGTATTTT
many,TRBV24-1,TRBD1,TRBJ1-3,CATSAIDRAGNTIYF,TGTGCCACCAGTGCCATCGACAGGGCTGGAAACACCATATATTTT
NA,TRBV29-1,TRBD2,TRBJ2-7,CSVLGRDTYEQYF,TGCAGCGTTCTCGGGAGGGATACCTACGAGCAGTACTTC
few,TRBV4-2,NA,TRBJ2-7,CASSQDSQSDLGYEQYF,TGTGCCAGCAGCCAAGATAGCCAAAGTGACCTGGGGTACGAGCAGTACTTC
NA,TRBV7-9,NA,TRBJ2-5,CASSLGSTPDGETQYF,TGTGCCAGCAGCTTAGGGTCCACCCCAGACGGAGAGACCCAGTACTTC
NA,TRBV6-6,TRBD1,TRBJ1-2,CASSYGTGNYGYTF,TGTGCCAGCAGTTACGGGACAGGCAACTATGGCTACACCTTC
many,TRBV19,NA,TRBJ1-5,CASRVRNQPQHF,TGTGCCAGTAGGGTCCGCAATCAGCCCCAGCATTTT
NA,TRBV20-1,TRBD2,TRBJ2-7,CSARKREGAYEQYF,TGCAGTGCTAGAAAGCGGGAGGGGGCCTACGAGCAGTACTTC